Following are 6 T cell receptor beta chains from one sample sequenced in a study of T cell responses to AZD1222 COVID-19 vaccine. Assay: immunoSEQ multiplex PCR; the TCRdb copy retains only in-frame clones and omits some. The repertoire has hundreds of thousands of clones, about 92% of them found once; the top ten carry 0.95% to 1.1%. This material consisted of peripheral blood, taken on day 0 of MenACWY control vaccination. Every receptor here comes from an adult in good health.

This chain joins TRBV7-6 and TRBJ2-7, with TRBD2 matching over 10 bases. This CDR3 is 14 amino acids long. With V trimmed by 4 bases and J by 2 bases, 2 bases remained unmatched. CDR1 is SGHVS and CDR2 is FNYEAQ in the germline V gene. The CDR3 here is CASSYSGGAYEQYF. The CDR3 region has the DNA TGTGCCAGCAGCTACAGCGGGGGGGCCTACGAGCAGTACTTC. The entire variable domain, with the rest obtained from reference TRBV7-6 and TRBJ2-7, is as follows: GAGVSQSPRYKVTKRGQDVALRCDPISGHVSLYWYRQALGQGPEFLTYFNYEAQQDKSGLPNDRFSAERPEGSISTLTIQRTEQRDSAMYRCASSYSGGAYEQYFGPGTRLTVT.

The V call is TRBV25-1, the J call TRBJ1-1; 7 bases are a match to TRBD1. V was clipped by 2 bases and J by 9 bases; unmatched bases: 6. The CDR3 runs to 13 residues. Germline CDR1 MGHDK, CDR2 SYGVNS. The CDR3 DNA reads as TGTGCCAGCAGTGAAGAGGGGGCGACCCAAGCTTTCTTT. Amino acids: CASSEEGATQAFF.

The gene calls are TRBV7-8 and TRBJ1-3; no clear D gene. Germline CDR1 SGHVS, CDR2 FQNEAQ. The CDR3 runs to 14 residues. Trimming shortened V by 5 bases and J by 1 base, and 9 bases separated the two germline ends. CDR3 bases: TGTGCCAGCAGCCCCCGCGGTTCTGGAAACACCATATATTTT. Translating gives CASSPRGSGNTIYF.

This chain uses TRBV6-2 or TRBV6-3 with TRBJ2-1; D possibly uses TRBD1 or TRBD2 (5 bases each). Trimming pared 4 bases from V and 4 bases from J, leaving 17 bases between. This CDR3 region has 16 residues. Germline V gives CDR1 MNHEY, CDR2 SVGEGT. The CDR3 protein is CASSSPGGTSYNEQFF. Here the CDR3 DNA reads TGTGCCAGCAGTTCCCCTGGGGGAACCTCATACAATGAGCAGTTCTTC.

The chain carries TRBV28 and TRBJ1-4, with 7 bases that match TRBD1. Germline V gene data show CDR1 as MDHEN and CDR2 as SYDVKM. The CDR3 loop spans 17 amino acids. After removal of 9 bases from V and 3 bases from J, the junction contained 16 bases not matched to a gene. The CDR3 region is CASWPWQGVGANEKLFF. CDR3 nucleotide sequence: TGTGCCAGTTGGCCCTGGCAGGGGGTTGGGGCTAATGAAAAACTGTTTTTT.

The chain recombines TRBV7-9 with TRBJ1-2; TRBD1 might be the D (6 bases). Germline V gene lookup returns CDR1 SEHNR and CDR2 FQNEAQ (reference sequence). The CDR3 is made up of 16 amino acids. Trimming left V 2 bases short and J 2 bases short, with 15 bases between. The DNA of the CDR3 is TGTGCCAGCAGCTTATGGAGTCAGGGGAACAACTATGGCTACACCTTC. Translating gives CASSLWSQGNNYGYTF.